The clone carrying this T cell receptor beta chain has at least ten counts. As yet, its antigen is unknown. Genes and germline are mouse. The observed sequence ends 4 residues before the CDR3 terminus, with the missing tail filled in from the germline J gene. In the same sample, other DNA sequences code for this CDR3. The CDR3 runs 13 residues. V lost 2 bases, J lost 1 base, and 4 bases lay in between. Germline values: CDR1 FNHDT, CDR2 SITEND (reference sequence). Extraction and reverse transcription of RNA yielded cDNA as the sequencing template. Profiling relied on immunoSEQ multiplex PCR, and the TCRdb table lists in-frame clones only, not all of them. Singletons are absent from the sample, which has about 300,000 clones. This entry comes from a study of CD8+ T cells in alopecia areata. Study-level information: Female C3H/HeJ recipients aged roughly 6-11 weeks got skin from C3H/HeJ graft donors aged roughly 6-12 months that had spontaneous alopecia. Study-wide points: In scalp samples, resident alphabeta T cells of normal skin are also sequenced. Patients displayed less clarity in TCR sharing than mice, a finding possibly related to HLA. Compared with normal scalp, lesional scalp had higher clonality and more expanded CD8+ clones.

Pooled cells of cutaneous lymph node origin were sorted on CD4, CD8alpha, NKG2D, NKG2ACE and other markers. This rearrangement joins TRBV19 to TRBJ2-1; no firm D call. Sequenced sample: CD4+ T cells sorted from a lymph node. This sequence was found in a C3H/HeJ mouse with alopecia areata. The strain bears MHC haplotype H2-k. This CDR3 reads CASSMGNYAEQFF. CDR3 DNA, as far as it was read: TGTGCCAGCAGTATGGGGAACTATGCT. The variable domain in full, completed from reference TRBV19 and TRBJ2-1, reads GGIITQTPKFLIGQEGQKLTLKCQQNFNHDTMYWYRQDSGKGLRLIYYSITENDLQKGDLSEGYDASREKKSSFSLTVTSAQKNEMAVFLCASSMGNYAEQFFGPGTRLTVL.